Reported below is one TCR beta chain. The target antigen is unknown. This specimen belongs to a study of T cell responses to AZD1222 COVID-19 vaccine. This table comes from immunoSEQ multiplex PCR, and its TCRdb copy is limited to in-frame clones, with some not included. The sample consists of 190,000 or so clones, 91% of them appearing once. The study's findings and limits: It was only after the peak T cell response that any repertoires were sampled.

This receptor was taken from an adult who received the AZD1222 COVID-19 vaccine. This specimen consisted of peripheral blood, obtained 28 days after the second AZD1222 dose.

The CDR3: CASSLGPYRGRFSYNSPLHF. The CDR3 DNA sequence: TGTGCCAGCAGCCTGGGGCCATACAGGGGAAGGTTCTCCTATAATTCACCCCTCCACTTT. This sequence joins TRBV28 and TRBJ1-6; the match to TRBD1 covers 7 bases. Germline CDR1 reads MDHEN; CDR2 reads SYDVKM. The CDR3 length is 20 residues. The J segment lost 0 bases and the V segment lost 6 bases, leaving 17 bases of the junction unmatched.